Reported below is one TCR beta chain. Its antigen is undetermined. A multiplex PCR was run with 60 Vbeta primers and 13 Jbeta primers. Method: immunoSEQ multiplex PCR; TCRdb's copy keeps in-frame clones and lacks some. The sample shows approximately 88,000 clones, around 77% of them seen only once. Germline V gene data show CDR1 as SGHAT and CDR2 as FQNNGV. The CDR3 is made up of 18 amino acids. V lost 0 bases and J lost 0, with 14 bases in between. The data were taken from a study of cytomegalovirus exposure and HLA in healthy donors. Study context: The Caucasian-associated ancestry cluster contained about four fifths of the approximately 390 genotyped donors.

Findings of the study overall: The study designated roughly 150 TCR beta chains cytomegalovirus-associated. Researchers left out some V segments, among them TRBV6-2 and TRBV6-3, as indistinguishable.

The chain links TRBV11-2 to TRBJ1-4; no definite D call. The sequenced sample was PBMCs. The sequence came from a man younger than 40 in good health and CMV-seronegative. DNA for the CDR3: TGTGCCAGCAGCTTAGATCCATTCCCGGAGACAACTAATGAAAAACTGTTTTTT. Protein product: CASSLDPFPETTNEKLFF.